The rows below give T cell receptor beta chains drawn from one sample of a study of metastatic and nonmetastatic thyroid tumors. TCRdb called clones again from the PCR reads with MiXCR. The sample records 12,000 or so clones, 24% being singletons. The sequenced sample consisted of blood. The receptor set was obtained from a male donor with papillary thyroid cancer or a benign thyroid nodule (not recorded which). Some clones in this sample may be carry-over from other donors' samples. CDR3s include the opening cysteine and the closing phenylalanine or tryptophan. A D gene is named only where the DNA matches it firmly. Part of the rows lack a size; the others show once, few, many or a class for expanded clones.

j_call v_call clone_size d_call cdr3_nt cdr3_aa
TRBJ2-2 TRBV28 NA NA TGTGCCAGCAGTGCCGGGAATAGCCGGGAGCTGTTTTTT CASSAGNSRELFF
TRBJ2-1 TRBV5-5 many TRBD2 TGTGCCAGCAGCTCCTCTAGCGGGAGATGGGGCAATGAGCAGTTCTTC CASSSSSGRWGNEQFF
TRBJ1-1 TRBV10-1 medium-sized TRBD1 TGCGCCAGCAGACAAACTGGGACAGCTCGATCCACTGAAGCTTTCTTT CASRQTGTARSTEAFF
TRBJ2-7 TRBV6-2/TRBV6-3 few TRBD1 TGTGCCAGCGGGGGGGACAGGGTCTTCTACGAGCAGTACTTC CASGGDRVFYEQYF
TRBJ1-3 TRBV28 few NA TGTGCCAGCAGTTACCGGAGCTCTGGAAACACCATATATTTT CASSYRSSGNTIYF
TRBJ2-2 TRBV12-3/TRBV12-4 NA NA TGTGCCAGCAGTTTTGGTAGCCCGAACACCGGGGAGCTGTTTTTT CASSFGSPNTGELFF
TRBJ1-1 TRBV5-5 many TRBD1 TGTGCCAGCAGCCCGAGGACAGGGGGAAACACTGAAGCTTTCTTT CASSPRTGGNTEAFF
TRBJ1-4 TRBV6-1 NA TRBD1 TGTGCCAGCAGTGAGGGACAGGGGGCGTTTGAAAAACTGTTTTTT CASSEGQGAFEKLFF
TRBJ2-2 TRBV7-2 NA NA TGTGCCAGCAGCTTAGATCCCTACACCGGGGAGCTGTTTTTT CASSLDPYTGELFF
TRBJ2-3 TRBV11-3 NA NA TGTGCCAGCAGCGGTCCCCATAGCACAGATACGCAGTATTTT CASSGPHSTDTQYF
TRBJ2-1 TRBV24-1 NA TRBD2 TGTGCCACCAGTGACCGAGGGGGACTAGCGGGAGGGAGTGAGCAGTTCTTC CATSDRGGLAGGSEQFF
TRBJ2-1 TRBV28 few TRBD2 TGTGCCAGCAGCGGGACTAGCTGGGGCAGTCAGCAGTTCTTC CASSGTSWGSQQFF
TRBJ1-2 TRBV9 NA TRBD1 TGTGCCAGCAGCTACAACCGGGACAGGGGCTATAACTATGGCTACACCTTC CASSYNRDRGYNYGYTF
TRBJ2-3 TRBV6-4 NA NA TGTGCCAGCAGTGACTCCCAGGGCGGGGCAGATACGCAGTATTTT CASSDSQGGADTQYF
TRBJ1-1 TRBV11-3 medium-sized NA TGTGCCAGCAGTCCCGGGGGCCCTACACGCCTTGAAGCTTTCTTT CASSPGGPTRLEAFF
TRBJ2-1 TRBV6-1 NA TRBD2 TGTGCCAGCAGTGCTACTAGCGGCTCCTACAATGAGCAGTTCTTC CASSATSGSYNEQFF